This T cell receptor (beta chain) originates from a study of cytomegalovirus exposure and HLA in healthy donors. The primer mix had 60 Vbeta and 13 Jbeta primers. Here immunoSEQ multiplex PCR was the method, and the copy in TCRdb shows in-frame clones only, minus some. Among about 180,000 clones listed, 65% to 85% were seen once. This CDR3 has 18 amino acids. From germline, CDR1 is SGHDN and CDR2 FVKESK. V lost 4 bases, J lost 4 bases, and 13 bases stayed unmatched. The clonotype was recovered from a woman between 45 and 65 years old in good health and CMV-seropositive. This chain links TRBV14 with TRBJ2-2, with 9 bases matching TRBD2. Material: PBMCs. CDR3 DNA sequence: TGTGCCAGCAGCCGCCGAGTGATGGCGGGAGGGGGCACCGGGGAGCTGTTTTTT. Translated, it gives CASSRRVMAGGGTGELFF.